The 9 T cell receptor beta chains below come from one sample, sequenced in a study of monozygotic twins with inflammatory bowel disease. TCRdb reprocessed the 5' RACE reads; each CDR3 protein has one entry and no DNA is given. Across roughly 160,000 distinct CDR3 sequences, the top ten clones capture roughly 2.4% of the sample. Sequenced: blood. These receptors were collected from a human donor with ulcerative colitis or Crohn's disease, or a healthy co-twin of an affected twin (not recorded which).

The chain employs TRBV5-4 and TRBJ2-5; there is no DNA to check the TCRdb D call of TRBD1. The CDR3 is 13 amino acids. Germline loops: CDR1 SGHNT, CDR2 YYREEE (reference sequence). This CDR3 reads CASSITGIETQYF.

V gene TRBV10-3 combines with J gene TRBJ2-7; the D gene TCRdb calls, TRBD1, cannot be checked with no DNA. Germline loops: CDR1 ENHRY, CDR2 SYGVKD. This CDR3 contains 18 residues. This chain's CDR3 is CAIRRTGGSSQGTYEQYF.

The chain has TRBV4-1 and TRBJ2-7; TCRdb designates TRBD1, a call that cannot be tested without DNA. CDR3 length equals 18 residues. Per the germline V gene, CDR1 is MGHRA and CDR2 is YSYEKL. The CDR3 sequence: CASSQDETGVLNSYEQYF.

This sequence joins TRBV28 and TRBJ2-7; TCRdb calls TRBD1, which cannot be checked without DNA. CDR1 is MDHEN, CDR2 SYDVKM, per germline. This CDR3 contains 14 residues. The CDR3 loop is CASRIQGWTYEQYF. Drawing the rest from reference TRBV28 and TRBJ2-7, the complete variable domain is DVKVTQSSRYLVKRTGEKVFLECVQDMDHENMFWYRQDPGLGLRLIYFSYDVKMKEKGDIPEGYSVSREKKERFSLILESASTNQTSMYLCASRIQGWTYEQYFGPGTRLTVT.

The chain combines TRBV18 with TRBJ2-1; TCRdb outputs TRBD2, but without DNA this stays unchecked. The CDR3 has 14 residues. CDR1 KGHSH and CDR2 LQKENI come from the germline V gene. The CDR3 sequence is CASSAGLIYNEQFF.

The chain joins TRBV15 to TRBJ2-1. The CDR3 consists of 14 residues. Germline V gene sequence: CDR1 LNHNV, CDR2 YYDKDF (reference sequence). CDR3 amino acids: CATSRDRIANEQFF.

This rearrangement joins TRBV20-1 to TRBJ2-1; TCRdb names TRBD2, which stays unverified in the absence of DNA. This CDR3 is built from 16 residues. CDR1 is DFQATT and CDR2 is SNEGSKA in the germline V gene (reference sequence). CDR3 in amino acids: CSADANNDLYYNEQFF.

V gene TRBV19 combines with J gene TRBJ2-5; TCRdb's assignment of TRBD1 cannot be checked, as there is no DNA. The CDR3 has 15 residues. Germline V gives CDR1 LNHDA, CDR2 SQIVND (reference sequence). CDR3 in amino acids: CASSTPRPYQETQYF.

The rearrangement links TRBV25-1 to TRBJ1-6; TCRdb reports TRBD1, a call that lacks DNA to check it against. CDR3 length equals 16 residues. In germline, CDR1 is MGHDK, CDR2 SYGVNS. The CDR3 protein is CASSEYRTGFNSPLHF.